This T cell receptor (beta chain) was identified in a study of T cell changes during pregnancy in multiple sclerosis. Clones were sequenced by immunoSEQ multiplex PCR, and TCRdb holds only the in-frame ones, with some missing. The table has about 36,000 clones, 91% seen once; the top ten hold 0.4% to 0.6%. The sequence was collected from a female donor in good health, enrolled as a control in a pregnancy study. Source: CD4+ T cells from peripheral blood mononuclear cells, taken in the second trimester of pregnancy.

CDR3 protein: CASRVDRSSYNEQFF. The CDR3 DNA follows: TGTGCCAGTAGGGTAGACAGGAGCTCCTACAATGAGCAGTTCTTC. V and J are TRBV19 and TRBJ2-1, with D possibly matching TRBD1 (6 bases). Per the germline V gene, CDR1 is LNHDA and CDR2 is SQIVND (reference sequence). This CDR3 has 15 amino acids. V was clipped by 6 bases and J by 0 bases, with 12 bases between them.